Only one count was recorded for the clone carrying this T cell receptor (beta chain). The data belong to a study of blood T cell repertoires in COVID-19. Across the study: Samples of COVID-19 (acute and convalescent) were obtained from the United States, Italy and Spain. PBMCs, B-cell-depleted T cells, or T cells provided the cDNA or gDNA that made up the material.

Per the authors' pipeline: Nucleated cell number was recorded as an estimate derived from reference gene primer amplification. Produced via immunoSEQ multiplex PCR; TCRdb's table is partial and in-frame only. That table furnishes V, J and clone size, whereas the DNA furnished D and trimming. This table holds around 700,000 clones, more than 80% found once. The CDR3 contains 15 residues. V was pared by 3 bases and J by 6 bases, with 17 bases between. The sequenced sample consisted of peripheral blood. The V and J genes are TRBV23-1 and TRBJ1-1; D is perhaps TRBD1 (6 bases). TRBV23-1 is assigned to the ORF class and has an uncertain function. The receptor was isolated from a woman under 30 with acute or convalescent COVID-19. CDR3 protein: CASSQAGVRIPEAFF. CDR3 sequence (DNA): TGCGCCAGCAGTCAGGCAGGGGTTAGGATCCCTGAAGCTTTCTTT.